The next 22 T cell receptor beta chains were all read from a single sample in a study of control samples from healthy donors and cancer patients (dated by TCRdb to 2018 to 2020). Libraries were built with the immunoSEQ multiplex PCR assay. TCRdb holds this immuneACCESS table with in-frame rearrangements only. Some clones are missing; in checked studies, unresolved V genes explain under half, and the rest has no known cause. Present in this sample are roughly 120,000 clones, around 87% of which were seen just once. The top ten constitute around 10% of the sample. Sequencing was performed on blood. The receptors shown here come from a young man in good health.

The V gene is TRBV19, the J gene TRBJ1-1; no firm D call. CDR1 is LNHDA, CDR2 SQIVND, per germline (reference sequence). Trimming removed 1 base from V and 5 bases from J, with 5 bases in between. The CDR3 is 12 residues long. The CDR3 reads CASSIGWTEAFF. CDR3 bases: TGTGCCAGTAGTATAGGCTGGACTGAAGCTTTCTTT.

This sequence joins TRBV7-7 and TRBJ2-1; 9 bases are shared with TRBD1. Germline V CDR1 and CDR2: SSHAT, FNYEAQ (reference sequence). This CDR3 comprises 15 residues. Trimming cost V 5 bases and J 5 bases; bases outside gene matches: 7. CDR3 sequence (DNA): TGTGCCAGCAGCACAGGGGGCCTGGTGGACAATGAGCAGTTCTTC. Translating it yields CASSTGGLVDNEQFF.

The rearrangement joins TRBV7-2 to TRBJ1-2, with D possibly matching TRBD1 (5 bases). Germline CDR1 SGHTA, CDR2 FQGNSA. The CDR3 has 15 amino acids. The V end lost 2 bases, the J end lost 5 bases, and 15 bases lay between the germline ends. DNA for the CDR3: TGTGCCAGCAGCTTAACCCACATAGAGGGGTATGGCTACACCTTC. Its translation is CASSLTHIEGYGYTF.

CDR3 protein: CASTAGAAETQYF. For the CDR3, the DNA is TGTGCCAGCACAGCCGGGGCCGCGGAGACCCAGTACTTC. The chain joins TRBV2 to TRBJ2-5, with D perhaps being TRBD1 or TRBD2 (5 bases each). The germline V gene encodes CDR1 SNHLY and CDR2 FYNNEI. The CDR3 has 13 amino acids. Trimming took 7 bases from V and 5 from J, leaving 14 bases between them.

The rearrangement links TRBV27 to TRBJ1-3; D not certain. V dropped 4 bases and J dropped 4 bases, with 11 bases sitting between them. CDR1 and CDR2 (germline): MNHEY, SMNVEV (reference sequence). CDR3 length equals 14 residues. CDR3 residues: CASSSPGQGNTIYF. In nucleotides, the CDR3 is TGTGCCAGCAGTTCCCCTGGGCAGGGAAACACCATATATTTT.

The gene calls are TRBV21-1 and TRBJ1-1. TRBV21-1 is a known pseudogene. The length of the CDR3 is 17 residues. Here the CDR3 reads CASRFGLAYTIRTEAFF. CDR3 nucleotide sequence: TGTGCCAGCAGATTTGGGTTAGCTTACACAATTCGCACTGAAGCTTTCTTT.

The rearrangement uses TRBV30 and TRBJ1-2; D is perhaps TRBD1 (6 bases). Germline values: CDR1 GTSNPN, CDR2 SVGIG (reference sequence). V was clipped by 7 bases and J by 7 bases, with 13 bases between them. The CDR3 has 11 amino acids. In DNA form, the CDR3 reads TGTGCCTCAACAGGGATACGTGGCTACACCTTC. This encodes CASTGIRGYTF.

This sequence joins TRBV15 and TRBJ1-5, with a tentative D call TRBD1 (5 bases). CDR1 and CDR2 (germline): LNHNV, YYDKDF (reference sequence). With 5 bases removed from V and 1 base from J, the gap between germline ends came to 9 bases. The CDR3 sequence is 14 residues long. The DNA for the CDR3 is TGTGCCACCAGCGCGGGGGGAAGCAATCAGCCCCAGCATTTT. As protein: CATSAGGSNQPQHF.

V gene TRBV12-3 or TRBV12-4 combines with J gene TRBJ1-2; D uncertain. The CDR3 is 12 residues long. V lost 1 base and J 6 bases, leaving 6 bases between the germline ends. This CDR3 reads CASSLDSDGYTF. DNA for the CDR3: TGTGCCAGCAGTTTAGACAGCGATGGCTACACCTTC.

This clone appeared once. V is TRBV12-5 and J is TRBJ1-1, with 8 bases matching TRBD1. Per the germline V gene, CDR1 is LGHNT and CDR2 is FRNRAP. CDR3 length equals 16 residues. The trim removed 6 bases at V and 1 base at J, leaving 10 bases unmatched. The CDR3 DNA sequence: TGTGCTAGTGGATTCTCAGGGGGCGCAAAGAACACTGAAGCTTTCTTT. Translating it yields CASGFSGGAKNTEAFF.

The chain combines TRBV6-5 with TRBJ1-1; D is unclear. Trimming pared 6 bases from V and 3 bases from J, leaving 5 bases between. The CDR3 is 11 amino acids. Germline CDR1 reads MNHEY; CDR2 reads SVGAGI. CDR3 nucleotide sequence: TGTGCCAGCAGCGTCGACACTGAAGCTTTCTTT. Its protein product is CASSVDTEAFF.

V is TRBV19 and J is TRBJ1-3, with D maybe TRBD1 (5 bases). CDR1 is LNHDA and CDR2 is SQIVND in the germline V gene (reference sequence). The V end was cut by 9 bases, the J end by 0 bases, with 12 bases between. CDR3 length: 14 amino acids. Here the CDR3 DNA reads TGTGCCAGCCGGGGCGGTCGCTCTGGAAACACCATATATTTT. Amino acid sequence: CASRGGRSGNTIYF.

This chain joins TRBV7-2 and TRBJ2-7; D is perhaps TRBD2 (5 bases). Germline lookup yields CDR1 SGHTA and CDR2 FQGNSA. Trimming left V 4 bases short and J 7 bases short, with 8 bases between. CDR3 length: 11 residues. The CDR3: CASSSSGEQYF. CDR3 DNA: TGTGCCAGCAGCTCCTCGGGAGAGCAGTACTTC.

The chain links TRBV12-3 or TRBV12-4 to TRBJ2-2; D gene unclear. V was trimmed by 6 bases and J by 6 bases, leaving 8 bases between them. The CDR3 length is 12 residues. The CDR3, as DNA: TGTGCCAGCAGCCTCCTAGCCGGGGAGCTGTTTTTT. This codes for CASSLLAGELFF.

The V call is TRBV7-3, the J call TRBJ1-1; D not resolved. The CDR3 contains 13 residues. V shed 4 bases and J shed 11 bases, with 17 bases lying between them. In germline, CDR1 is SGHTA, CDR2 FQGTGA. The CDR3 nucleotides read TGTGCCAGCAGCTCGTACGGGAGTGGGATGGCTTTCTTT. As protein: CASSSYGSGMAFF.

The J gene is TRBJ1-2, the V gene TRBV3-1 (or the pseudogene TRBV3-2); D is undetermined. CDR1 and CDR2 (germline): LGHDT, YNNKEL (reference sequence). V lost 0 bases and J 4 bases, leaving 9 bases between the germline ends. The CDR3 covers 14 residues. The CDR3 loop is CASSQDRRTYGYTF. The CDR3 DNA reads TGTGCCAGCAGCCAAGATAGACGGACCTATGGCTACACCTTC.

There are many counts of this clone. V gene TRBV5-1 combines with J gene TRBJ2-7; possible D gene TRBD1, 5 bases. Trimming cost V 4 bases and J 2 bases, with 16 bases left between them. This CDR3 contains 15 residues. Germline loops: CDR1 SGHRS, CDR2 YFSETQ. CDR3 coding DNA: TGCGCCAGCAGCCTCACCCCGACAGCTACCTACGAGCAGTACTTC. This encodes CASSLTPTATYEQYF.

This clone has only one observation. This rearrangement joins TRBV24-1 to TRBJ1-2; D is unresolved. V lost 3 bases, J lost 4 bases, and 8 bases lay in between. Per germline, CDR1 KGHDR and CDR2 SFDVKD. The CDR3 loop spans 13 amino acids. The DNA for the CDR3 is TGTGCCACCAGTGATCGTCTCTTCTATGGCTACACCTTC. This sequence encodes CATSDRLFYGYTF.

The chain employs TRBV9 and TRBJ1-2; TRBD1 might be the D (5 bases). CDR1 and CDR2 (germline): SGDLS, YYNGEE. Deletions cut 4 bases from V and 3 bases from J, with 13 bases between. The CDR3 runs to 14 residues. The CDR3 region is CASSTRQWDYGYTF. The DNA of the CDR3 is TGTGCCAGCAGCACCAGACAGTGGGACTATGGCTACACCTTC.

This chain uses TRBV29-1 with TRBJ2-3; D is possibly TRBD2 (5 bases). From germline, CDR1 is SQVTM and CDR2 ANQGSEA. Trimming removed 5 bases at V and 1 base at J, with 7 bases between. CDR3 length: 12 amino acids. CDR3: CSVNGGTDTQYF. In DNA, the CDR3 is TGCAGCGTTAACGGGGGCACAGATACGCAGTATTTT.

In this sample, this clone turned up a few times. V gene TRBV5-1 combines with J gene TRBJ2-5, with 7 bases aligning to TRBD1. This CDR3 comprises 14 residues. The V and J ends lost 2 bases and 1 base, in that order; junction bases with no gene match: 2. Germline V lookup: CDR1 SGHRS, CDR2 YFSETQ. CDR3 nucleotides: TGCGCCAGCAGCTTCTGGGACAGCCAAGAGACCCAGTACTTC. Its translation: CASSFWDSQETQYF.

This chain links TRBV3-1 (or the pseudogene TRBV3-2) with TRBJ1-4; D gene ambiguous. The V gene's germline CDR1 is LGHDT and CDR2 YNNKEL (reference sequence). V was trimmed by 1 base and J by 7 bases, leaving 4 bases between them. CDR3 length: 12 residues. The CDR3 region is CASSQGIEKLFF. Written as DNA, the CDR3 is TGTGCCAGCAGCCAAGGGATTGAAAAACTGTTTTTT.